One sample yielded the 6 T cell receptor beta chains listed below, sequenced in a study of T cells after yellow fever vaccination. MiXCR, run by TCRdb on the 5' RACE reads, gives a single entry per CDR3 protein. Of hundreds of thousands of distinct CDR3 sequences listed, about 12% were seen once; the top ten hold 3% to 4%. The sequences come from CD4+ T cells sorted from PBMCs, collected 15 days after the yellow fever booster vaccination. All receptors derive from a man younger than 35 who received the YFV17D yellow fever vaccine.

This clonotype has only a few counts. CDR3 nucleotide sequence: TGTGCCAGCACTACTATGGGAGATACGCAGTATTTT. Translated, it gives CASTTMGDTQYF. The chain couples TRBV6-2 or TRBV6-3 to TRBJ2-3; D uncertain. The length of the CDR3 is 12 residues. V lost 7 bases, J lost 5 bases, and 10 bases lay in between. Germline-derived CDR1 and CDR2 are MNHEY and SVGEGT.

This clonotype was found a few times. CDR3 in amino acids: CASSPGLAGLTHEQYV. The CDR3 nucleotides read TGCGCCAGCAGCCCAGGACTAGCGGGCCTAACCCACGAGCAGTACGTC. This chain links TRBV4-1 with TRBJ2-7, with 11 bases aligning to TRBD2. J gave up 5 bases and V 4 bases, and 10 bases lay outside the gene matches. The CDR3 consists of 16 residues. Per germline, CDR1 MGHRA and CDR2 YSYEKL.

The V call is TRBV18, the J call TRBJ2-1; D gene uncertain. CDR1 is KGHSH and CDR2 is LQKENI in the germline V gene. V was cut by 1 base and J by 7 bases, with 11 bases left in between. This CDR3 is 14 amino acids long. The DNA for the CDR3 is TGTGCCAGCTCACCACAGGGCCTGGGGAATGAGCAGTTCTTC. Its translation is CASSPQGLGNEQFF.

For the CDR3, the DNA is TGCAGTGCTAGAGGATCCTTTATTGGCGCGGGGGCGTCCGGGGAGCTGTTTTTT. This sequence encodes CSARGSFIGAGASGELFF. The chain has TRBV20-1 and TRBJ2-2; D perhaps matches TRBD2 (7 bases). Trimming removed 1 base from V and 6 bases from J, with 24 bases in between. Germline CDR1 and CDR2: DFQATT and SNEGSKA (reference sequence). The CDR3 has 18 amino acids.

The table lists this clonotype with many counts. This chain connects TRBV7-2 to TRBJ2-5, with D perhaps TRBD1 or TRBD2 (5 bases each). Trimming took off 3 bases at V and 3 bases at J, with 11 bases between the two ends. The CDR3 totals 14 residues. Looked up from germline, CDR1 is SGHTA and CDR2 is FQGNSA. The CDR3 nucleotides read TGTGCCAGCAGCTTGTACGGGACGGAAGAGACCCAGTACTTC. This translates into CASSLYGTEETQYF.

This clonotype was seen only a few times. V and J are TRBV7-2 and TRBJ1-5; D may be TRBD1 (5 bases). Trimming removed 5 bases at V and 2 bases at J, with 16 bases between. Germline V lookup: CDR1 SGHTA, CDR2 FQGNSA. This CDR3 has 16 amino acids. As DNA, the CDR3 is TGTGCCAGCAGCCCAGGGCGGGGTGTCGGCAATCAGCCCCAGCATTTT. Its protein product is CASSPGRGVGNQPQHF.